The rows below give T cell receptor beta chains drawn from one sample of a study of T cell responses to AZD1222 COVID-19 vaccine. Some clones are missing from TCRdb's copy, which holds only in-frame ones; the method was immunoSEQ multiplex PCR. Among about 270,000 clones, about 94% were seen once, and the ten largest hold less than 0.6%. This specimen consisted of peripheral blood, obtained 28 days after the second AZD1222 dose. These receptors came from an adult who received the AZD1222 COVID-19 vaccine. The CDR3 runs from the conserved cysteine through the conserved F or W. D genes are given only for firm matches. Clone size is given for some rows only: seen once, a few or many times, or a class if the clone is expanded.

D gene: TRBD1
clone size: .
V gene: TRBV18
J gene: TRBJ2-6
CDR3 protein: CASSAGTGSSGANVLTF
CDR3 DNA: TGTGCCAGCTCAGCCGGGACAGGATCCTCTGGGGCCAACGTCCTGACTTTC

D gene: .
clone size: .
V gene: TRBV4-1
J gene: TRBJ2-7
CDR3 protein: CASSQVPTGDYEQYF
CDR3 DNA: TGCGCCAGCAGCCAAGTTCCCACGGGCGACTACGAGCAGTACTTC

D gene: TRBD2
clone size: .
V gene: TRBV9
J gene: TRBJ2-7
CDR3 protein: CASSVSPGTTTYEQYF
CDR3 DNA: TGTGCCAGCAGCGTATCACCCGGGACTACAACCTACGAGCAGTACTTC

D gene: TRBD1
clone size: .
V gene: TRBV25-1
J gene: TRBJ1-1
CDR3 protein: CASGQGNTEAFF
CDR3 DNA: TGTGCCAGCGGACAGGGAAACACTGAAGCTTTCTTT

D gene: TRBD2
clone size: .
V gene: TRBV23-1
J gene: TRBJ2-7
CDR3 protein: CASSQSYRGVSYEQYF
CDR3 DNA: TGCGCCAGCAGTCAATCGTACCGGGGGGTCTCCTACGAGCAGTACTTC

D gene: TRBD1
clone size: .
V gene: TRBV18
J gene: TRBJ1-2
CDR3 protein: CASAGQGRLAGGYTF
CDR3 DNA: TGTGCCAGCGCAGGACAGGGTCGCCTGGCGGGTGGCTACACCTTC

D gene: TRBD2
clone size: .
V gene: TRBV29-1
J gene: TRBJ2-7
CDR3 protein: CSVELWTSGSPSSYEQYF
CDR3 DNA: TGCAGCGTTGAACTATGGACTAGCGGGAGCCCTAGCTCCTACGAGCAGTACTTC

D gene: TRBD1
clone size: .
V gene: TRBV28
J gene: TRBJ1-2
CDR3 protein: CASSRQGAGGYTF
CDR3 DNA: TGTGCCAGCAGCAGACAGGGGGCGGGAGGCTACACCTTC

D gene: .
clone size: few
V gene: TRBV28
J gene: TRBJ1-1
CDR3 protein: CASRRLGAGTEAFF
CDR3 DNA: TGTGCCAGCAGACGCCTGGGGGCTGGCACTGAAGCTTTCTTT

D gene: .
clone size: .
V gene: TRBV28
J gene: TRBJ1-6
CDR3 protein: CASRSAGSPLHF
CDR3 DNA: TGTGCCAGCAGAAGCGCGGGCTCACCCCTCCACTTT

D gene: .
clone size: .
V gene: TRBV19
J gene: TRBJ1-2
CDR3 protein: CASSDRYYGYTF
CDR3 DNA: TGTGCCAGTTCCGACAGATACTATGGCTACACCTTC

D gene: .
clone size: .
V gene: TRBV15
J gene: TRBJ1-6
CDR3 protein: CATSRVYQGPNSPLHF
CDR3 DNA: TGTGCCACCAGCAGAGTTTATCAGGGGCCAAATTCACCCCTCCACTTT

D gene: .
clone size: once
V gene: TRBV28
J gene: TRBJ1-1
CDR3 protein: CASSFYDRPNTEAFF
CDR3 DNA: TGTGCCAGCAGTTTCTACGACAGGCCCAACACTGAAGCTTTCTTT

D gene: .
clone size: .
V gene: TRBV5-1
J gene: TRBJ1-4
CDR3 protein: CASSLAVNEKLFF
CDR3 DNA: TGCGCCAGCAGCTTGGCTGTTAATGAAAAACTGTTTTTT

D gene: .
clone size: .
V gene: TRBV10-3
J gene: TRBJ2-5
CDR3 protein: CAISESGGETQYF
CDR3 DNA: TGTGCCATCAGTGAGTCGGGCGGGGAGACCCAGTACTTC

D gene: .
clone size: .
V gene: TRBV9
J gene: TRBJ1-5
CDR3 protein: CASSVYAGENQPQHF
CDR3 DNA: TGTGCCAGCAGCGTATATGCAGGTGAAAATCAGCCCCAGCATTTT

D gene: .
clone size: .
V gene: TRBV23-1
J gene: TRBJ1-1
CDR3 protein: CASSHPDRNTEAFF
CDR3 DNA: TGCGCCAGCAGTCACCCCGACAGGAACACTGAAGCTTTCTTT

D gene: .
clone size: .
V gene: TRBV28
J gene: TRBJ2-7
CDR3 protein: CASSLHHSSYEQYF
CDR3 DNA: TGTGCCAGCAGTTTACATCACAGCTCCTACGAGCAGTACTTC

D gene: .
clone size: .
V gene: TRBV28
J gene: TRBJ2-7
CDR3 protein: CASSFAGTASYEQYF
CDR3 DNA: TGTGCCAGCAGTTTTGCGGGGACAGCCTCCTACGAGCAGTACTTC

D gene: TRBD1
clone size: .
V gene: TRBV12-3/TRBV12-4
J gene: TRBJ1-2
CDR3 protein: CASSGTGGGYTF
CDR3 DNA: TGTGCCAGCAGTGGGACAGGGGGTGGCTACACCTTC

D gene: .
clone size: .
V gene: TRBV10-2
J gene: TRBJ1-1
CDR3 protein: CASISFQAEAFF
CDR3 DNA: TGCGCCAGCATTTCGTTCCAGGCTGAAGCTTTCTTT

D gene: .
clone size: .
V gene: TRBV11-3
J gene: TRBJ1-5
CDR3 protein: CASSLVPFDSPFSNQPQHF
CDR3 DNA: TGTGCCAGCAGCTTAGTACCCTTCGACAGCCCTTTTAGCAATCAGCCCCAGCATTTT

D gene: .
clone size: .
V gene: TRBV7-9
J gene: TRBJ2-1
CDR3 protein: CASSSLLREQFF
CDR3 DNA: TGTGCCAGCAGCTCCCTGTTAAGGGAGCAGTTCTTC

D gene: .
clone size: .
V gene: TRBV5-1
J gene: TRBJ2-7
CDR3 protein: CASSFDPREQYF
CDR3 DNA: TGCGCCAGCAGCTTCGACCCGCGGGAGCAGTACTTC

D gene: .
clone size: few
V gene: TRBV7-2
J gene: TRBJ1-2
CDR3 protein: CASSKPSRVGYTF
CDR3 DNA: TGTGCCAGCAGCAAGCCCTCCCGCGTAGGCTACACCTTC